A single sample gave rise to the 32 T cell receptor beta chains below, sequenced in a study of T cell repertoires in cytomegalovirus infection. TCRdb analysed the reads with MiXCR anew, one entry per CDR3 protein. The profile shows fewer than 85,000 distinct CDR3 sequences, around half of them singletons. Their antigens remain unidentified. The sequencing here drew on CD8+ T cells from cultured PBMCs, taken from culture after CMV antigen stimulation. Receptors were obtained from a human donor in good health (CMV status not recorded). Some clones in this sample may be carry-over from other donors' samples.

The CDR3 bases are TGCAGTGCTAGAGATAGGACACAGAGCTCCTATAATTCACCCCTCCACTTT. Translated, it gives CSARDRTQSSYNSPLHF. The V gene is TRBV20-1, the J gene TRBJ1-6; D possibly corresponds to TRBD1 (5 bases). Trimming removed 0 bases at V and 0 bases at J, with 12 bases between. The CDR3 runs to 17 residues. Germline lookup yields CDR1 DFQATT and CDR2 SNEGSKA (reference sequence).

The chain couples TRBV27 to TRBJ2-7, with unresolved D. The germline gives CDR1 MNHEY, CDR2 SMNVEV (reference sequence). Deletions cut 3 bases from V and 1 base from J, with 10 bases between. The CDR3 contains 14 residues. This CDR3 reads CASSFLGGSYEQYF. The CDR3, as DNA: TGTGCCAGCAGTTTTCTAGGTGGTTCCTACGAGCAGTACTTC.

The CDR3 protein is CASSPPGQGTLLFF. Written as DNA, the CDR3 is TGTGCCAGCAGCCCCCCGGGACAGGGGACTCTTCTGTTTTTT. This chain joins TRBV7-6 and TRBJ1-4; 10 bases agree with TRBD1. This CDR3 is built from 14 residues. Germline assignment: CDR1 SGHVS and CDR2 FNYEAQ. V was pared by 5 bases and J by 14 bases, with 11 bases of the junction left unmatched.

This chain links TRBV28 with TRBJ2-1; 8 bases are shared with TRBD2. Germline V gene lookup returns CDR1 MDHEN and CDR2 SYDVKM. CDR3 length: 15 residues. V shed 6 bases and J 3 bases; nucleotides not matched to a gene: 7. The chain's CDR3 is CASSEAAGVYNEQFF. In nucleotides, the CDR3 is TGTGCCAGCAGCGAGGCAGCGGGAGTCTACAATGAGCAGTTCTTC.

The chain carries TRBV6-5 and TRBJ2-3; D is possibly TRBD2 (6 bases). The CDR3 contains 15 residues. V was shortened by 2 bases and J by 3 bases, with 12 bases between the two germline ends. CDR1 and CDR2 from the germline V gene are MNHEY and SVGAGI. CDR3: CASSYRRAGTDTQYF. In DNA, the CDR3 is TGTGCCAGCAGTTACAGGCGGGCGGGGACAGATACGCAGTATTTT.

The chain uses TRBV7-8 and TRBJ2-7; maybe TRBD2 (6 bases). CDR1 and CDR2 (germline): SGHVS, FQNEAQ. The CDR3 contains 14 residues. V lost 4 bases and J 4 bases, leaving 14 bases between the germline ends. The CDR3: CASSSGLNPYEQYF. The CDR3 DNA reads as TGTGCCAGCAGCTCCGGACTAAACCCGTACGAGCAGTACTTC.

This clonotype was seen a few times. CDR3 amino acids: CASSEKGLVNEQFF. In DNA form, the CDR3 reads TGTGCCAGCAGTGAGAAGGGACTAGTCAATGAGCAGTTCTTC. J is TRBJ2-1 and V is TRBV6-1; 8 nucleotides match TRBD2. Trimming cost V 3 bases and J 6 bases; bases outside gene matches: 4. The CDR3 spans 14 residues. From germline, CDR1 is MNHNS and CDR2 SASEGT.

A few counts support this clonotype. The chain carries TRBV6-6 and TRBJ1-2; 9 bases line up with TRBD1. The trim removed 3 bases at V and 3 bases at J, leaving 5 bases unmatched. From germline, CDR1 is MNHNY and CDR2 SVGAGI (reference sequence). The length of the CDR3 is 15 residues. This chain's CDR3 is CASSYDRTGDYGYTF. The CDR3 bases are TGTGCCAGCAGTTATGACCGGACAGGGGACTATGGCTACACCTTC.

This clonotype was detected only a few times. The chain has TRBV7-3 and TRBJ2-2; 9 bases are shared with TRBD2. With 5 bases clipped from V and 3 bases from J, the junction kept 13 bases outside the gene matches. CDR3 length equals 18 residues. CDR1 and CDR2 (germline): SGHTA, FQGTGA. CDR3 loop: CASSQHVTSGPYTGELFF. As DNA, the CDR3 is TGTGCCAGCAGCCAACACGTGACTAGCGGTCCCTACACCGGGGAGCTGTTTTTT.

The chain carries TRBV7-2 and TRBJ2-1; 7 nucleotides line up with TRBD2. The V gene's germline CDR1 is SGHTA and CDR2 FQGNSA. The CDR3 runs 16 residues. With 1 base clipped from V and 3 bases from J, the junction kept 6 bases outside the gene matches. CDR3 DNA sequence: TGTGCCAGCAGCTTAGGCGGGGGATGGGACTACAATGAGCAGTTCTTC. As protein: CASSLGGGWDYNEQFF.

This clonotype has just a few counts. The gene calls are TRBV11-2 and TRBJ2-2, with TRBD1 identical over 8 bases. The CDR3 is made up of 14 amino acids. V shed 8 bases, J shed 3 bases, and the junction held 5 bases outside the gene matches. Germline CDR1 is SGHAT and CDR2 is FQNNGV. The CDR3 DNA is TGTGCCAGCGGACAGGGAGGCGACACCGGGGAGCTGTTTTTT. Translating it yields CASGQGGDTGELFF.

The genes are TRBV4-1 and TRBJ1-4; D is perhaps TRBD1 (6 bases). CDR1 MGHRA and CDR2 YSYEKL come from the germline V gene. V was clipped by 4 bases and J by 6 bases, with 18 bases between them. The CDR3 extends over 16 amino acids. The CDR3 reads CASSPKDSSDYEKLFF. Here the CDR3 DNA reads TGCGCCAGCAGCCCTAAGGACAGTTCGGATTATGAAAAACTGTTTTTT.

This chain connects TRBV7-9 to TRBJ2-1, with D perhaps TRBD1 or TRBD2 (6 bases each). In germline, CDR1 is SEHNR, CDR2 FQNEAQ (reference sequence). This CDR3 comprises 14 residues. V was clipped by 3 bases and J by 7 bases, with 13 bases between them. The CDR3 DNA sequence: TGTGCCAGCAGCTTTGGGGGGCGCCGAAATGAGCAGTTCTTC. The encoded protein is CASSFGGRRNEQFF. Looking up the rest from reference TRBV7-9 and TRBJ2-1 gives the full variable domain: DTGVSQNPRHKITKRGQNVTFRCDPISEHNRLYWYRQTLGQGPEFLTYFQNEAQLEKSRLLSDRFSAERPKGSFSTLEIQRTEQGDSAMYLCASSFGGRRNEQFFGPGTRLTVL.

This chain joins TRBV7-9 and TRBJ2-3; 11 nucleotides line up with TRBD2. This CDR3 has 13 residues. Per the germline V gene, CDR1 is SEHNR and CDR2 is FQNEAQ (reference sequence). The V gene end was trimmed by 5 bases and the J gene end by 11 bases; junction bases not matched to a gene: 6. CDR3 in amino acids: CASSPGGLAGQYF. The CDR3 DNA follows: TGTGCCAGCAGCCCAGGAGGACTAGCGGGGCAGTATTTT.

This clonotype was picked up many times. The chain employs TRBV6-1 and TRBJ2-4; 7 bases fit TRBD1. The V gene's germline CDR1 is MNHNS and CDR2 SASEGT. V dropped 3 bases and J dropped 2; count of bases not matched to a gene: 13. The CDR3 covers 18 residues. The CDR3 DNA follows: TGTGCCAGCAGTGAGCACTTACAGGGGAACCCTACCAAAAACATTCAGTACTTC. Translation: CASSEHLQGNPTKNIQYF.

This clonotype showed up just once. The chain's CDR3 is CASSQLPDSSPYEQYF. CDR3 nucleotides: TGTGCCAGCAGCCAATTACCGGACTCCAGTCCCTACGAGCAGTACTTC. The V gene is TRBV4-2, the J gene TRBJ2-7, with D possibly matching TRBD2 (5 bases). Germline CDR1 LGHNA, CDR2 YNFKEQ. Trimming pared 2 bases from V and 2 bases from J, leaving 16 bases between. CDR3 length: 16 residues.

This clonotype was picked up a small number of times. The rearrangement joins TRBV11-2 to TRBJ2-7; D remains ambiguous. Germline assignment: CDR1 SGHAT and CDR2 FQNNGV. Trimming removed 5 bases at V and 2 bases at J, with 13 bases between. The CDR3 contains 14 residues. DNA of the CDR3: TGTGCCAGCAGCCCCGGCGGCACCACCTACGAGCAGTACTTC. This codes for CASSPGGTTYEQYF.

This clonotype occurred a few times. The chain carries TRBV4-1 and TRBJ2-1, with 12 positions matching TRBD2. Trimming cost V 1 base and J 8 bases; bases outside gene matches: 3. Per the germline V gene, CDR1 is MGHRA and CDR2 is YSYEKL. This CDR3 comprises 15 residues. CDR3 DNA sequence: TGCGCCAGCAGCCAAGGACTAGCGGGAGTCTATGAGCAGTTCTTC. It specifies CASSQGLAGVYEQFF.

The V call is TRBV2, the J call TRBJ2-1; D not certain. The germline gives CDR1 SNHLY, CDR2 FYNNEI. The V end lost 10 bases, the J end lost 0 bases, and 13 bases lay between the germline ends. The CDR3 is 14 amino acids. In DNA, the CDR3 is TGTGCCATCGAAGCGCCGAGCTCCTACAATGAGCAGTTCTTC. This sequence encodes CAIEAPSSYNEQFF.

CDR3 in amino acids: CASRPFGQMTAANVLTF. The CDR3 bases are TGTGCCAGCAGGCCCTTCGGACAGATGACAGCGGCCAACGTCCTGACTTTC. The rearrangement links TRBV6-2 or TRBV6-3 to TRBJ2-6; D may be TRBD1 (6 bases). V lost 6 bases and J lost 6, with 21 bases in between. The CDR3 has 17 amino acids. Per the germline V gene, CDR1 is MNHEY and CDR2 is SVGEGT.

The CDR3: CASSSPLQGKETQYF. The CDR3 coding sequence is TGTGCCAGCAGCTCCCCGCTGCAGGGTAAAGAGACCCAGTACTTC. This chain connects TRBV28 to TRBJ2-5; possibly TRBD1 for D (5 bases). Per the germline V gene, CDR1 is MDHEN and CDR2 is SYDVKM. Trimming cost V 6 bases and J 3 bases, with 17 bases left between them. CDR3 length: 15 amino acids.

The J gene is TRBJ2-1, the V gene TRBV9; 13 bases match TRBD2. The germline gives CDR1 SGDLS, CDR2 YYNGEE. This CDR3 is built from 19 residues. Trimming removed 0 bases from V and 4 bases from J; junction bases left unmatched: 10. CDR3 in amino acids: CASSVDPGLAGFLYNEQFF. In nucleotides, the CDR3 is TGTGCCAGCAGCGTAGATCCGGGACTAGCGGGATTTTTATACAATGAGCAGTTCTTC.

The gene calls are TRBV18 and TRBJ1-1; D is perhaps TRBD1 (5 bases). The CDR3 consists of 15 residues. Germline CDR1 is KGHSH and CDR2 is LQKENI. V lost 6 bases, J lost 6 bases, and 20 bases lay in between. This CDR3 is CASSLTAGMVAEAFF. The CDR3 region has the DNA TGTGCCAGCTCCCTAACGGCAGGGATGGTGGCTGAAGCTTTCTTT.

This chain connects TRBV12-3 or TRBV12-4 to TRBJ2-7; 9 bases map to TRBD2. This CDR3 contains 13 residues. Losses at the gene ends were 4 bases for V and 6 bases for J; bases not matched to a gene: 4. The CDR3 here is CASSSAGGREQYF. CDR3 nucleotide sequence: TGTGCCAGCAGTTCCGCGGGGGGGCGCGAGCAGTACTTC.

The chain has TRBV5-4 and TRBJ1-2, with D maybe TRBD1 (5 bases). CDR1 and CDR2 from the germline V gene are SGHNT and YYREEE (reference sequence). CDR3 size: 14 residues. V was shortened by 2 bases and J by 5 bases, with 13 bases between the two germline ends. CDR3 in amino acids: CASSFKGAGYGYTF. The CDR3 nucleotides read TGTGCCAGCAGCTTCAAAGGGGCTGGGTATGGCTACACCTTC.

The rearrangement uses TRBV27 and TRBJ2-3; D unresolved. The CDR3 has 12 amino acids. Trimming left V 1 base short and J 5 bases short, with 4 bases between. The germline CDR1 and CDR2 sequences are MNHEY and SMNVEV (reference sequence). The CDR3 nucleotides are TGTGCCAGCAGTTTATGGGGAGATACGCAGTATTTT. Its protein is CASSLWGDTQYF.

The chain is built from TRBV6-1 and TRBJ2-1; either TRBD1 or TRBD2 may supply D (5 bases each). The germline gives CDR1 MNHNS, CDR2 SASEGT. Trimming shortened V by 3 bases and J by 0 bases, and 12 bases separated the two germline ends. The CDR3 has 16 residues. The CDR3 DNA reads TGTGCCAGCAGTGATTTGGGGGTTTCCTCCTACAATGAGCAGTTCTTC. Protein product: CASSDLGVSSYNEQFF.

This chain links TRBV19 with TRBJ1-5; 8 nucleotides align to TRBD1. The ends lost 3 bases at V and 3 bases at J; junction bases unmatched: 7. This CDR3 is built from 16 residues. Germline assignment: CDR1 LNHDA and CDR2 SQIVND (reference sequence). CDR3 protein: CASSIGAGGVNQPQHF. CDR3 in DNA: TGTGCCAGTAGTATCGGGGCAGGGGGCGTCAATCAGCCCCAGCATTTT.

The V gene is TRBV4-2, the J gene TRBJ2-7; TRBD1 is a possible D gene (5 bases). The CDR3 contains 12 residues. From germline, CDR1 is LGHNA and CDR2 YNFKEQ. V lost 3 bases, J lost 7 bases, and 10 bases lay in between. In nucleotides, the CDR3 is TGTGCCAGCAGCCACTCTAAGGGGGAGCAGTACTTC. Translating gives CASSHSKGEQYF.

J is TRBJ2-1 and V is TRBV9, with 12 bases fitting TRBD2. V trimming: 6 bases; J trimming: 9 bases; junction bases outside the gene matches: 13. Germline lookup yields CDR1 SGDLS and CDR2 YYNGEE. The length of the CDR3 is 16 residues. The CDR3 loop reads CASTPTELAGGGEQFF. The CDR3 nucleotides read TGTGCCAGCACCCCTACGGAACTAGCGGGAGGTGGTGAGCAGTTCTTC.

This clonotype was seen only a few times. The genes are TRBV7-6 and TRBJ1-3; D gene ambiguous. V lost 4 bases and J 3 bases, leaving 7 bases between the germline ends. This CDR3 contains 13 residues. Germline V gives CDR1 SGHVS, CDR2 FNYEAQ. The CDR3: CASSSAGGNTIYF. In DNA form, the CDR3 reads TGTGCCAGCAGCTCCGCAGGTGGAAACACCATATATTTT. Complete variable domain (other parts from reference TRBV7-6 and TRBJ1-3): GAGVSQSPRYKVTKRGQDVALRCDPISGHVSLYWYRQALGQGPEFLTYFNYEAQQDKSGLPNDRFSAERPEGSISTLTIQRTEQRDSAMYRCASSSAGGNTIYFGEGSWLTVV.

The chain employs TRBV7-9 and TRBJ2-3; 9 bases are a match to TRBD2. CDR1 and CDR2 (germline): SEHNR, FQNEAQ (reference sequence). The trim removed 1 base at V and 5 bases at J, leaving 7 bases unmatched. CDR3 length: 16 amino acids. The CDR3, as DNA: TGTGCCAGCAGCTTAGTGGTCGGGACTAGCCTAGATACGCAGTATTTT. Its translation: CASSLVVGTSLDTQYF.